This record covers a single T cell receptor beta chain. The study assigned cohorts using participant-reported clinical history. Donors in Cohort 3 counted as recovered after two negative PCRs, clearance, or symptom resolution. Repertoires were generated with immunoSEQ multiplex PCR, while TCRdb's copy carries only in-frame clones and drops some. The sample lists 300,000 or so clones; around 84% were seen once. The data stem from a study of blood T cell repertoires in COVID-19. Study summary: PBMCs, B-cell-depleted T cells, or T cells provided the cDNA or gDNA that made up the material.

Looked up from germline, CDR1 is SGDLS and CDR2 is YYNGEE. The CDR3 spans 16 residues. Trimming removed 0 bases from V and 0 bases from J; junction bases left unmatched: 5. The rearrangement links TRBV9 to TRBJ1-1, with 7 bases identical to TRBD1. This TCR was recovered from a woman under 30 who had recovered from COVID-19. The material sequenced was PBMCs or T cells enriched from blood (not recorded which). CDR3 nucleotide sequence: TGTGCCAGCAGCGTAGATGCAGGGGGACTGAACACTGAAGCTTTCTTT. This gives the protein CASSVDAGGLNTEAFF. Supplemented by reference TRBV9 and TRBJ1-1, the full variable domain reads DSGVTQTPKHLITATGQRVTLRCSPRSGDLSVYWYQQSLDQGLQFLIQYYNGEERAKGNILERFSAQQFPDLHSELNLSSLELGDSALYFCASSVDAGGLNTEAFFGQGTRLTVV.